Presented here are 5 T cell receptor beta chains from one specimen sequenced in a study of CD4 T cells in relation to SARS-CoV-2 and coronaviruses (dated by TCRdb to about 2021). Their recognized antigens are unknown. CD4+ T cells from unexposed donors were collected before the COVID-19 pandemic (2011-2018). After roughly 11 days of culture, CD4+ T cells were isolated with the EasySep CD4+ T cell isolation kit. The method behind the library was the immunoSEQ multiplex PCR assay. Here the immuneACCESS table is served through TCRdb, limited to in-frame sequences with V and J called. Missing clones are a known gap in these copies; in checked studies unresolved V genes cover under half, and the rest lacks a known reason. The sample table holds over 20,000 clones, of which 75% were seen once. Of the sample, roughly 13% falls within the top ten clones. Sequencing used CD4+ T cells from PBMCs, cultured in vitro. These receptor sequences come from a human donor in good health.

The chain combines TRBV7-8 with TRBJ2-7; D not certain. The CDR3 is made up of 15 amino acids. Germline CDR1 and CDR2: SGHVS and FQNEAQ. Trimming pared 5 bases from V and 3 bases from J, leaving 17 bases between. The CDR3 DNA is TGTGCCAGCAGCCCGTGGATCGATAGGTTCTACGAGCAGTACTTC. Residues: CASSPWIDRFYEQYF.

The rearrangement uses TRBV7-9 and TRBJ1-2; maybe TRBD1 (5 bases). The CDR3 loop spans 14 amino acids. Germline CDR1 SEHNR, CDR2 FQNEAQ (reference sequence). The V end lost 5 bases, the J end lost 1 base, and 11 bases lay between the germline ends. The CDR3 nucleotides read TGTGCCAGCAGCCAAGGGGCCGTTAACTATGGCTACACCTTC. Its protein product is CASSQGAVNYGYTF.

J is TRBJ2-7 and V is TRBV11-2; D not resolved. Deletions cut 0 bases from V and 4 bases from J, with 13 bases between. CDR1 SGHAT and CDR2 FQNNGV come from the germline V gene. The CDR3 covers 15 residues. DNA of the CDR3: TGTGCCAGCAGCTTAGATATTGGTTTCCCTTACGAGCAGTACTTC. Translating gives CASSLDIGFPYEQYF.

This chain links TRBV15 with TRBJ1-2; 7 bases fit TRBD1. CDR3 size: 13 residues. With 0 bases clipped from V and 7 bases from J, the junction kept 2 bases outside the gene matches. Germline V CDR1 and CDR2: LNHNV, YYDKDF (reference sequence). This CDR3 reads CATSRETGSGYTF. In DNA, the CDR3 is TGTGCCACCAGCAGAGAGACAGGGAGTGGCTACACCTTC.

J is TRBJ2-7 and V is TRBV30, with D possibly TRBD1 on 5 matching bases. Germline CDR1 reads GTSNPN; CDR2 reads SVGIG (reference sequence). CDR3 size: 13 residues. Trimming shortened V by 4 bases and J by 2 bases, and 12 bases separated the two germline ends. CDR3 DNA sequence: TGTGCCTGGAAGGTGCCAGGGCCCTACGAGCAGTACTTC. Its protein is CAWKVPGPYEQYF.